This note documents a single TCR beta chain sequence. Looked up from germline, CDR1 is SGHTA and CDR2 is FQGTGA. This CDR3 region has 14 residues. V lost 5 bases, J lost 4 bases, and 14 bases lay in between. This record belongs to a study of blood T cell repertoires in COVID-19. TCRdb's table, derived via immunoSEQ multiplex PCR, lists solely in-frame clones and lacks some. The sample lists 200,000 to 250,000 clones, about 85% occurring once. The V gene is TRBV7-3, the J gene TRBJ2-5, with D perhaps TRBD2 (5 bases). The receptor comes from a woman aged 80 or over with active or convalescent COVID-19. What was sequenced was peripheral blood. This CDR3 reads CASSPARVGETQYF. CDR3 nucleotides: TGTGCCAGCAGCCCTGCGCGGGTAGGAGAGACCCAGTACTTC. Full variable domain (outside the CDR3, taken from reference TRBV7-3 and TRBJ2-5): GAGVSQTPSNKVTEKGKYVELRCDPISGHTALYWYRQSLGQGPEFLIYFQGTGAADDSGLPNDRFFAVRPEGSVSTLKIQRTERGDSAVYLCASSPARVGETQYFGPGTRLLVL.